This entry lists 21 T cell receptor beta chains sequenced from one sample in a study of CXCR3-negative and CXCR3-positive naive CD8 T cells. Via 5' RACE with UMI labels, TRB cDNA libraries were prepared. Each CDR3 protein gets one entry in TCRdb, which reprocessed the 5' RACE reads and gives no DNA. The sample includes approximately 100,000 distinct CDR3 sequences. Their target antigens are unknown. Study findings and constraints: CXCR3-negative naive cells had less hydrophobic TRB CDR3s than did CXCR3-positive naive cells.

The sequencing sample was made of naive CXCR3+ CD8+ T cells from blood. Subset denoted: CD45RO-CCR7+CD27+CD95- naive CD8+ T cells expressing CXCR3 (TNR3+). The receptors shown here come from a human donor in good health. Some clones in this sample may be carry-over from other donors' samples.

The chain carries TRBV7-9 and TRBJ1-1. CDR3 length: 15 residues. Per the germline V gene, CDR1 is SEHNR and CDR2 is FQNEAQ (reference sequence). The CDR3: CASSGRNLVTAEAFF.

The CDR3 here is CASSSSGQGSYEQYF. The chain employs TRBV28 and TRBJ2-7; TCRdb's assignment of TRBD1 cannot be checked, as there is no DNA. Germline V gene lookup returns CDR1 MDHEN and CDR2 SYDVKM. CDR3 length: 15 residues.

The CDR3 is CATSREFGVEETQYF. This sequence joins TRBV15 and TRBJ2-5. The CDR3 has 15 residues. CDR1 LNHNV and CDR2 YYDKDF come from the germline V gene (reference sequence).

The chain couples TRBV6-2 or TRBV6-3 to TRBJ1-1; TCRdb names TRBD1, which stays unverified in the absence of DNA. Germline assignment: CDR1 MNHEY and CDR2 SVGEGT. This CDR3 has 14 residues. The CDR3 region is CASSYEGASTEAFF.

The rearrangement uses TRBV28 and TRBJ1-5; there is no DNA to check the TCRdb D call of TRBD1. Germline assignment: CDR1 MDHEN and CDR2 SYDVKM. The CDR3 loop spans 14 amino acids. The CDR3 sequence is CASSFQGNGQPQHF.

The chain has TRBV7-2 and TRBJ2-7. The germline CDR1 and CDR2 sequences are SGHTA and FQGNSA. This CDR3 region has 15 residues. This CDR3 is CASSLAWGSSYEQYF.

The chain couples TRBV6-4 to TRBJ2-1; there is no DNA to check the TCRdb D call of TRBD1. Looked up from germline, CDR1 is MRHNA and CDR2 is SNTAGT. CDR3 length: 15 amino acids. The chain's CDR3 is CASSHGTNTGNEQFF.

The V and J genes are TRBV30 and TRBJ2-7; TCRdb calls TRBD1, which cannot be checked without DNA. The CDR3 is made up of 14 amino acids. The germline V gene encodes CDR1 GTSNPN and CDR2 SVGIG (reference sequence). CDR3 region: CAWSATGKLDEQYF.

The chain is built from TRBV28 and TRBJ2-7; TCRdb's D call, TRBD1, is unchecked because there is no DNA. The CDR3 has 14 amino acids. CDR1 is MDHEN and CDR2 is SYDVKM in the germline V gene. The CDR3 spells CASSIQLGGYEQYF.

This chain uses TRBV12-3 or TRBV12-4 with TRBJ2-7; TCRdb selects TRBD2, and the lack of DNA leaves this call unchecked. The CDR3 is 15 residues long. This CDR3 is CASSLGGGLAGEQYF.

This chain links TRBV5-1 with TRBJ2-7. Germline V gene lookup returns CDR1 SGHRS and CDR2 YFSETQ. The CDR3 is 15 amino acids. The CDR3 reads CASSLDSRIAYEQYF.

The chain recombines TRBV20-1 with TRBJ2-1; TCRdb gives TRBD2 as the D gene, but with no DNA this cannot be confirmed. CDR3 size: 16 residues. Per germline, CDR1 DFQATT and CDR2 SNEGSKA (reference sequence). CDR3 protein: CSASDRTSPSYNEQFF.

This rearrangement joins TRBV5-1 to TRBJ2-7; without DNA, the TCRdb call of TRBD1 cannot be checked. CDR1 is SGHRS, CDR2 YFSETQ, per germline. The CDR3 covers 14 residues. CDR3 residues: CASSAPLEGGGQYF.

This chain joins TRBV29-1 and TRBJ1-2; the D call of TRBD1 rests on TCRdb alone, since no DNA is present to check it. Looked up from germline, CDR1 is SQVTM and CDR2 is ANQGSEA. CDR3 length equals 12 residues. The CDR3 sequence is CSVVSGGGGYTF. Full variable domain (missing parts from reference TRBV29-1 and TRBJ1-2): SAVISQKPSRDICQRGTSLTIQCQVDSQVTMMFWYRQQPGQSLTLIATANQGSEATYESGFVIDKFPISRPNLTFSTLTVSNMSPEDSSIYLCSVVSGGGGYTFGSGTRLTVV.

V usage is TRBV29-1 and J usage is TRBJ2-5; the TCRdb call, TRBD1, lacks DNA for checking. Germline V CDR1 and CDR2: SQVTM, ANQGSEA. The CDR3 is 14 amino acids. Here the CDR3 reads CSVRTGGGKETQYF.

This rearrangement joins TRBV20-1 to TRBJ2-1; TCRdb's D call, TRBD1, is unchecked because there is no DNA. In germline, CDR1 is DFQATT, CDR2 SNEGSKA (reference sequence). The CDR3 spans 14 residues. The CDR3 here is CSARDRGRVIEQFF.

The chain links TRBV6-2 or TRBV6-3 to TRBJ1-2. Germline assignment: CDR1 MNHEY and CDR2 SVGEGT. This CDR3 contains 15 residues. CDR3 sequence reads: CASSYVRKANYGYTF.

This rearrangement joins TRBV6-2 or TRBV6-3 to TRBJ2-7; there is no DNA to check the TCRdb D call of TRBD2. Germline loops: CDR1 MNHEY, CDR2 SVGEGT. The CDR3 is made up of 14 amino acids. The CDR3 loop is CASSPDWSSYEQYF.

The chain's CDR3 is CASSQASLPTDTQYF. The rearrangement joins TRBV14 to TRBJ2-3. CDR1 and CDR2 (germline): SGHDN, FVKESK. This CDR3 region has 15 residues. The whole variable domain, remainder taken from reference TRBV14 and TRBJ2-3, is EAGVTQFPSHSVIEKGQTVTLRCDPISGHDNLYWYRRVMGKEIKFLLHFVKESKQDESGMPNNRFLAERTGGTYSTLKVQPAELEDSGVYFCASSQASLPTDTQYFGPGTRLTVL.

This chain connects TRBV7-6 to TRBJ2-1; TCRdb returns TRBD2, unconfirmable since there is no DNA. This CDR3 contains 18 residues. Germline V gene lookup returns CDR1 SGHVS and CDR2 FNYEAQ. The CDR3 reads CASSLRSTSGSSYNEQFF.

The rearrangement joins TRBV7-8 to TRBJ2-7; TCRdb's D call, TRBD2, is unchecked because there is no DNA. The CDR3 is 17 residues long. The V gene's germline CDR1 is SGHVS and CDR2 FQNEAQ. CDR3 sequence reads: CASSSPNRASISYEQYF. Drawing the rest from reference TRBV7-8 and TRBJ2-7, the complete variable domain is GAGVSQSPRYKVAKRGQDVALRCDPISGHVSLFWYQQALGQGPEFLTYFQNEAQLDKSGLPSDRFFAERPEGSVSTLKIQRTQQEDSAVYLCASSSPNRASISYEQYFGPGTRLTVT.